A single T cell receptor (beta chain) is shown here with its context. Its antigen is still unknown. This table comes from immunoSEQ multiplex PCR, and its TCRdb copy is limited to in-frame clones, with some not included. The sample records 85,000 to 130,000 clones, approximately 89% being singletons. The data are from a study of T cell responses to AZD1222 COVID-19 vaccine. Study-wide results and caveats: No repertoire was sampled before or during the peak T cell response, only after it. Researchers report vaccine-associated CD4 TCRs spanning spike, with dominance at 160-218 and 743-854. Reports indicate that nearly half of spike-specific TCRs are directed at unmutated variant regions. White British ancestry dominated among donors, who included more females, and clonal diversity was possibly underestimated.

Deletions cut 3 bases from V and 4 bases from J, with 4 bases between. Germline CDR1 is MDHEN and CDR2 is SYDVKM. The CDR3 loop spans 11 amino acids. The sequence was obtained from an adult who received the MenACWY meningococcal vaccine as a control. The rearrangement links TRBV28 to TRBJ2-7, with D unclear. Sample: peripheral blood, taken 28 days after the second dose of the MenACWY control vaccine. CDR3 sequence (DNA): TGTGCCAGCAGTTTGCAATACGAGCAGTACTTC. This sequence encodes CASSLQYEQYF.